Sequencing of this T cell receptor (beta chain) was carried out in a study of T cell changes during pregnancy in multiple sclerosis. Sequencing used immunoSEQ multiplex PCR; TCRdb keeps in-frame clones, though not all of them. Among about 30,000 clones listed, almost 90% were seen once. V lost 7 bases and J lost 7, with 28 bases in between. The CDR3 runs 17 residues. Per the germline V gene, CDR1 is LNHDA and CDR2 is SQIVND (reference sequence). The material sequenced was CD4+ T cells from peripheral blood mononuclear cells, taken in the third trimester of pregnancy. The chain recombines TRBV19 with TRBJ1-1, with D perhaps TRBD1 (5 bases). The sequence derives from a female donor in good health, enrolled as a control in a pregnancy study. Here the CDR3 reads CASTREVRAAGTHEAFF. In DNA form, the CDR3 reads TGTGCCAGTACCAGGGAGGTTAGGGCGGCCGGAACCCATGAAGCTTTCTTT.